This T cell receptor (beta chain) originates from a study of cytotoxic CD8 clonotypes in ibrutinib-treated CLL. The table lists this clone with a count of one. Measured with immunoSEQ multiplex PCR; TCRdb has only the in-frame clones, and not every one. Here the sample spans 130,000 or so clones, 75% to 85% being singletons. V lost 2 bases and J 7 bases, leaving 15 bases between the germline ends. The CDR3 contains 15 residues. CDR1 and CDR2 from the germline V gene are SGHNT and YENEEA. Sequencing used PBMCs, obtained after 12 months of ibrutinib treatment. The clonotype was recovered from a human donor with chronic lymphocytic leukemia. V is TRBV11-3 and J is TRBJ2-1; D perhaps matches TRBD2 (5 bases). CDR3 sequence (DNA): TGTGCCAGCAGCTTATTAGGAGCGGAACTTAATGAGCAGTTCTTC. Translated: CASSLLGAELNEQFF.